The 28 T cell receptor beta chains below come from one sample, sequenced in a study of blood T cell repertoires in COVID-19 (dated by TCRdb to 2018 to 2020). The method behind the library was the immunoSEQ multiplex PCR assay. TCRdb re-hosts the immuneACCESS table, in-frame sequences only. Its copies lack some clones; in the studies checked, an unresolved V gene accounts for under half of them, and the cause for the rest is not known. This sample lists 200,000 to 250,000 clones; approximately 81% were detected once. Jointly, the top ten make up less than 4% of the sample. The material sequenced was peripheral blood. These receptors were obtained from an elderly woman with acute or convalescent COVID-19.

The J gene is TRBJ1-2, the V gene TRBV11-2, with no clear D. The V end lost 7 bases, the J end lost 8 bases, and 20 bases lay between the germline ends. The length of the CDR3 is 14 residues. The germline V gene has CDR1 SGHAT and CDR2 FQNNGV. In nucleotides, the CDR3 is TGTGCCAGCAACAGCTTAGGATTTAGAGGGGGCTACACCTTC. Translation: CASNSLGFRGGYTF.

The chain employs TRBV28 and TRBJ1-5; 7 nucleotides agree with TRBD1. Germline V CDR1 and CDR2: MDHEN, SYDVKM. V gave up 6 bases and J gave up 4 bases; unmatched junction bases: 3. CDR3 size: 13 residues. CDR3 sequence reads: CASRQGSNQPQHF. CDR3 nucleotide sequence: TGTGCCAGCAGACAGGGGTCAAATCAGCCCCAGCATTTT.

The chain is built from TRBV7-3 and TRBJ1-2, with D tentatively TRBD1 (5 bases). V shed 0 bases and J shed 8 bases, with 13 bases lying between them. This CDR3 region has 14 residues. The germline gives CDR1 SGHTA, CDR2 FQGTGA. Written as DNA, the CDR3 is TGTGCCAGCAGCTTAACTTTAAGGGGTGGAGGCTACACCTTC. The encoded protein is CASSLTLRGGGYTF.

The chain carries TRBV10-3 and TRBJ2-3; D unclear. Germline CDR1 and CDR2: ENHRY and SYGVKD. With 3 bases removed from V and 2 bases from J, the gap between germline ends came to 9 bases. The CDR3 contains 14 residues. In nucleotides, the CDR3 is TGTGCCATCAGTGACGGCACAGCCACAGATACGCAGTATTTT. Translated, it gives CAISDGTATDTQYF.

The V call is TRBV10-3, the J call TRBJ2-3; D is ambiguous. The CDR3 has 12 amino acids. The germline CDR1 and CDR2 sequences are ENHRY and SYGVKD. Trimming removed 8 bases from V and 0 bases from J, with 6 bases in between. The CDR3 DNA is TGTGCCATCGCACTTAGCACAGATACGCAGTATTTT. This codes for CAIALSTDTQYF.

V and J are TRBV4-1 and TRBJ2-3; tentative D call: TRBD1 (6 bases). CDR3 length equals 16 residues. V lost 2 bases to trimming and J lost 1 base, with 13 bases between them. The germline CDR1 and CDR2 sequences are MGHRA and YSYEKL. The CDR3 DNA is TGCGCCAGCAGCCAAACTGGGTCAGGGGGCACAGATACGCAGTATTTT. Amino acids: CASSQTGSGGTDTQYF.

The chain carries TRBV11-3 and TRBJ2-1; D not resolved. CDR1 and CDR2 (germline): SGHNT, YENEEA. The CDR3 runs to 15 residues. The V end was cut by 5 bases, the J end by 1 base, with 12 bases between. The CDR3 DNA reads as TGTGCCAGCAGCGTAATCTCGGGTTCCTACAATGAGCAGTTCTTC. This encodes CASSVISGSYNEQFF.

The chain uses TRBV7-3 and TRBJ1-5, with D tentatively TRBD1 (6 bases). CDR3 size: 13 residues. Deletions cut 5 bases from V and 5 bases from J, with 10 bases between. The germline CDR1 and CDR2 sequences are SGHTA and FQGTGA. DNA for the CDR3: TGTGCCAGCAGCAAAGGGGGAGATCAGCCCCAGCATTTT. Translating it yields CASSKGGDQPQHF.

The V call is TRBV28, the J call TRBJ1-2; the match to TRBD1 covers 7 bases. Losses at the gene ends were 5 bases for V and 4 bases for J; bases not matched to a gene: 10. The CDR3 spans 15 residues. Germline CDR1 reads MDHEN; CDR2 reads SYDVKM. The CDR3 DNA is TGTGCCAGCAGTCGTGACCCGGGACAGCCCTATGGCTACACCTTC. Translated: CASSRDPGQPYGYTF.

The chain recombines TRBV18 with TRBJ1-5, with 7 bases lining up with TRBD1. The V segment lost 4 bases and the J segment 6 bases; nucleotides outside the gene matches: 9. Germline V gene lookup returns CDR1 KGHSH and CDR2 LQKENI. The CDR3 loop spans 15 amino acids. The CDR3 bases are TGTGCCAGCTCACGGGAATCCAGGGACAGTCAGCCCCAGCATTTT. Translation: CASSRESRDSQPQHF. Supplemented by reference TRBV18 and TRBJ1-5, the full variable domain reads NAGVMQNPRHLVRRRGQEARLRCSPMKGHSHVYWYRQLPEEGLKFMVYLQKENIIDESGMPKERFSAEFPKEGPSILRIQQVVRGDSAAYFCASSRESRDSQPQHFGDGTRLSIL.

The J gene is TRBJ2-1, the V gene TRBV11-3; perhaps TRBD1 as D (5 bases). Deletions cut 5 bases from V and 7 bases from J, with 15 bases between. Germline-derived CDR1 and CDR2 are SGHNT and YENEEA. The CDR3 consists of 14 residues. This chain's CDR3 is CASSPSLRENEQFF. CDR3 in DNA: TGTGCCAGCAGCCCATCCCTCAGGGAAAATGAGCAGTTCTTC.

This clone was seen only once. The chain combines TRBV7-9 with TRBJ2-3; perhaps TRBD1 as D (5 bases). The CDR3 runs 13 residues. CDR1 is SEHNR, CDR2 FQNEAQ, per germline (reference sequence). V lost 7 bases and J 1 base, leaving 9 bases between the germline ends. The CDR3 DNA reads as TGTGCCAGCACCCGCAGGGGCACAGATACGCAGTATTTT. It codes for CASTRRGTDTQYF.

This clone was seen more than once but under ten times. This chain uses TRBV7-9 with TRBJ2-7; the D is unclear. Germline CDR1 is SEHNR and CDR2 is FQNEAQ (reference sequence). V dropped 5 bases and J dropped 6 bases, with 20 bases sitting between them. The CDR3 has 15 amino acids. This chain's CDR3 is CASSKSPGSFLEQYF. DNA of the CDR3: TGTGCCAGCAGCAAAAGTCCCGGGTCCTTTCTCGAGCAGTACTTC. Looking up the rest from reference TRBV7-9 and TRBJ2-7 gives the full variable domain: DTGVSQNPRHKITKRGQNVTFRCDPISEHNRLYWYRQTLGQGPEFLTYFQNEAQLEKSRLLSDRFSAERPKGSFSTLEIQRTEQGDSAMYLCASSKSPGSFLEQYFGPGTRLTVT.

This chain uses TRBV10-3 with TRBJ1-5; unclear D gene. CDR1 is ENHRY and CDR2 is SYGVKD in the germline V gene. The CDR3 sequence is 15 residues long. V lost 5 bases, J lost 2 bases, and 13 bases lay in between. CDR3 in amino acids: CAISNQLTGNQPQHF. The CDR3 DNA reads TGTGCCATCAGTAACCAACTAACCGGCAATCAGCCCCAGCATTTT.

This clone was seen more than once but under ten times. This chain joins TRBV28 and TRBJ1-1, with 9 bases that match TRBD1. From germline, CDR1 is MDHEN and CDR2 SYDVKM. V was pared by 5 bases and J by 7 bases, with 14 bases of the junction left unmatched. The CDR3 runs 16 residues. Here the CDR3 DNA reads TGTGCCAGCAGTCTCATCCCGGGACAGGGTTTTGGTGAAGCTTTCTTT. Its translation: CASSLIPGQGFGEAFF.

The chain recombines TRBV5-4 with TRBJ2-3; D perhaps matches TRBD1 (6 bases). The CDR3 has 14 residues. Germline V gives CDR1 SGHNT, CDR2 YYREEE (reference sequence). V lost 4 bases and J lost 2, with 11 bases in between. Here the CDR3 reads CASSPQGNTDTQYF. CDR3 nucleotide sequence: TGTGCCAGCAGCCCTCAGGGGAACACAGATACGCAGTATTTT.

The rearrangement links TRBV18 to TRBJ2-7; 8 nucleotides align to TRBD1. The CDR3 has 15 residues. Germline CDR1 is KGHSH and CDR2 is LQKENI. The V segment lost 5 bases and the J segment 0 bases; nucleotides outside the gene matches: 6. In nucleotides, the CDR3 is TGTGCCAGCTCATCGGGACAGGTCAGCTCCTACGAGCAGTACTTC. Protein: CASSSGQVSSYEQYF.

The chain joins TRBV30 to TRBJ2-7; TRBD2 might be the D (7 bases). V lost 4 bases, J lost 3 bases, and 25 bases lay in between. The V gene's germline CDR1 is GTSNPN and CDR2 SVGIG (reference sequence). The CDR3 totals 17 residues. Here the CDR3 DNA reads TGTGCCTGGAATTTGGCGGGGGCCCGGCCCAAAGACTACGAGCAGTACTTC. It translates to CAWNLAGARPKDYEQYF.

The rearrangement joins TRBV5-4 to TRBJ1-5; 7 positions match TRBD1. Germline CDR1 and CDR2: SGHNT and YYREEE (reference sequence). Trimming at V came to 2 bases and at J to 4 bases, leaving 3 bases not matched to a gene. The CDR3 totals 14 residues. The CDR3: CASSLQGSNQPQHF. DNA for the CDR3: TGTGCCAGCAGCTTACAGGGGTCAAATCAGCCCCAGCATTTT.

The chain joins TRBV19 to TRBJ1-3; perhaps TRBD1 as D (5 bases). The CDR3 runs 15 residues. V lost 4 bases and J lost 7, with 17 bases in between. Germline V gene sequence: CDR1 LNHDA, CDR2 SQIVND (reference sequence). CDR3: CASSTRASDWNTIYF. As DNA, the CDR3 is TGTGCCAGTAGTACCAGGGCGAGTGACTGGAACACCATATATTTT.

The CDR3 is CASRRTIPETQYF. The CDR3 bases are TGTGCCAGCAGACGGACAATCCCAGAGACCCAGTACTTC. The rearrangement uses TRBV25-1 and TRBJ2-5; tentatively, D is TRBD1 (5 bases). Germline-derived CDR1 and CDR2 are MGHDK and SYGVNS. Deletions cut 6 bases from V and 4 bases from J, with 12 bases between. The CDR3 runs 13 residues.

There are a few counts of this clone. This CDR3 is CASSQDSLNTEAFF. As DNA, the CDR3 is TGTGCCAGTAGTCAGGACAGCCTGAACACTGAAGCTTTCTTT. This chain connects TRBV19 to TRBJ1-1; the D gene is possibly TRBD1 (6 bases). Germline lookup yields CDR1 LNHDA and CDR2 SQIVND (reference sequence). Trimming removed 5 bases at V and 0 bases at J, with 10 bases between. The CDR3 totals 14 residues.

The gene calls are TRBV6-1 and TRBJ2-1, with TRBD1 as a possible D gene (5 bases). The germline V gene encodes CDR1 MNHNS and CDR2 SASEGT. This CDR3 has 16 residues. V lost 2 bases and J lost 2, with 13 bases in between. CDR3: CASSESVLGPYNEQFF. The CDR3, as DNA: TGTGCCAGCAGTGAAAGTGTACTGGGGCCCTACAATGAGCAGTTCTTC.

The gene calls are TRBV10-3 and TRBJ1-5; D gene unclear. The V gene lost 4 bases and the J gene lost 4 bases, with 11 bases spanning the gap. CDR1 is ENHRY and CDR2 is SYGVKD in the germline V gene. This CDR3 is 14 amino acids long. The CDR3 nucleotides read TGTGCCATCAGTGGAGACACCAATAATCAGCCCCAGCATTTT. It codes for CAISGDTNNQPQHF.

The rearrangement links TRBV12-3 or TRBV12-4 to TRBJ1-6; D is possibly TRBD1 (6 bases). There are 13 residues in the CDR3. V dropped 3 bases and J dropped 9 bases, with 9 bases sitting between them. CDR3 sequence reads: CASSLGTSSPLHF. CDR3 sequence (DNA): TGTGCCAGCAGTTTGGGGACATCTTCACCCCTCCACTTT.

Here the CDR3 reads CASSPNLFASTDTQYF. For the CDR3, the DNA is TGTGCCAGCTCACCAAACCTTTTCGCGAGCACAGATACGCAGTATTTT. V gene TRBV18 combines with J gene TRBJ2-3; D is undetermined. The CDR3 length is 16 residues. Germline values: CDR1 KGHSH, CDR2 LQKENI. Deletions cut 2 bases from V and 0 bases from J, with 12 bases between. Complete variable domain (other parts from reference TRBV18 and TRBJ2-3): NAGVMQNPRHLVRRRGQEARLRCSPMKGHSHVYWYRQLPEEGLKFMVYLQKENIIDESGMPKERFSAEFPKEGPSILRIQQVVRGDSAAYFCASSPNLFASTDTQYFGPGTRLTVL.

The rearrangement links TRBV6-5 to TRBJ1-2, with 9 positions matching TRBD1. The germline gives CDR1 MNHEY, CDR2 SVGAGI. With 4 bases clipped from V and 5 bases from J, the junction kept 5 bases outside the gene matches. The CDR3 covers 14 residues. The CDR3 sequence is CASSWTGEGYGYTF. Written as DNA, the CDR3 is TGTGCCAGCAGTTGGACAGGGGAAGGGTATGGCTACACCTTC.

The gene calls are TRBV24-1 and TRBJ1-2, with a tentative D call TRBD1 (6 bases). Germline assignment: CDR1 KGHDR and CDR2 SFDVKD. V lost 3 bases to trimming and J lost 8 bases, with 15 bases between them. There are 14 residues in the CDR3. CDR3 nucleotide sequence: TGTGCCACCAGTGATGTAACAGGGAGAGGGGGCTACACCTTC. Protein: CATSDVTGRGGYTF.